These T cell receptor beta chains were read from a single sample in a study of regulatory T cells in long-lasting Graves disease. TCRdb re-called the multiplex PCR reads through MiXCR, storing one row per CDR3 protein. The table has about 560,000 distinct CDR3 sequences, 15% to 20% seen once. This same sample was also part of a study on T cells in Graves' hyperthyroidism and ophthalmopathy.

This specimen was peripheral blood mononuclear cells (PBMCs), taken at new diagnosis, from a patient treated with antithyroid drugs. These receptors were taken from a man aged 18 to 29 with Graves disease. The conserved cysteine and the conserved F or W are not part of the CDR3 here. Fields, in order: V gene, J gene, CDR3 protein.

V: TRBV12-3/TRBV12-4; J: TRBJ2-1; CDR3: ATSLAGHLNEQF
V: TRBV9; J: TRBJ2-7; CDR3: ASSVGVGYEQY
V: TRBV9; J: TRBJ1-1; CDR3: ASSGPGDTEAF
V: TRBV20-1; J: TRBJ1-5; CDR3: SARDFRQGFQPQH
V: TRBV4-1; J: TRBJ2-1; CDR3: ASSQEARQQYNEQF
V: TRBV7-9; J: TRBJ2-1; CDR3: ASSLVSGHDNEQF
V: TRBV28; J: TRBJ2-7; CDR3: ASSFSSGRPNEQY
V: TRBV20-1; J: TRBJ2-7; CDR3: SASYRGTPKNHEQY
V: TRBV10-3; J: TRBJ2-5; CDR3: AISESRGGVQETQY
V: TRBV9; J: TRBJ2-1; CDR3: ASSVLGGRAGNEQF
V: TRBV12-3/TRBV12-4; J: TRBJ1-2; CDR3: ASSILGGAPNYGYT
V: TRBV2; J: TRBJ1-1; CDR3: ASSEMGQINTEAF
V: TRBV28; J: TRBJ2-5; CDR3: ASSVTGGPPRTQY
V: TRBV6-1; J: TRBJ2-3; CDR3: ASSASGGSTDTQY
V: TRBV27; J: TRBJ1-5; CDR3: ASSLNGGGQPQH
V: TRBV4-2; J: TRBJ2-1; CDR3: ASRKLAGADNEQF
V: TRBV6-2/TRBV6-3; J: TRBJ1-4; CDR3: ASSRQGGEKLF
V: TRBV30; J: TRBJ2-3; CDR3: AWSWDRVKDTQY
V: TRBV27; J: TRBJ2-7; CDR3: ASSNLRTSGDVEQY
V: TRBV12-3/TRBV12-4; J: TRBJ2-7; CDR3: ASGRTGEQY
V: TRBV28; J: TRBJ1-1; CDR3: ASSTIRGDYNTEAF
V: TRBV2; J: TRBJ2-2; CDR3: ASRPGAAGELF
V: TRBV6-1; J: TRBJ2-7; CDR3: ASSLEGGWEYEQY
V: TRBV20-1; J: TRBJ2-7; CDR3: SAGQGVSYEQY
V: TRBV6-5; J: TRBJ1-1; CDR3: ASSYWTPPSGMNTEAF
V: TRBV19; J: TRBJ1-1; CDR3: ASSPGIITEAF
V: TRBV20-1; J: TRBJ2-1; CDR3: SASYTGEGRSYNEQF
V: TRBV7-2; J: TRBJ1-2; CDR3: ASSVVYDGSQDGYT
V: TRBV6-1; J: TRBJ2-3; CDR3: ASSVEPRDTQY
V: TRBV5-1; J: TRBJ2-3; CDR3: ASSLGTGDSDTQY
V: TRBV7-2; J: TRBJ2-7; CDR3: ASSFAGQGEQY
V: TRBV10-2; J: TRBJ2-1; CDR3: ASSESRETPFYNEQF
V: TRBV2; J: TRBJ1-2; CDR3: ASRLGTAELNYGYA
V: TRBV19; J: TRBJ2-1; CDR3: ASSIATTSRNGEQF
V: TRBV29-1; J: TRBJ2-1; CDR3: SVSKRQNEQF
V: TRBV9; J: TRBJ1-2; CDR3: ASSVAVVTEGTDYGYT
V: TRBV5-6; J: TRBJ2-2; CDR3: ASSLPHSPLPTGELF
V: TRBV7-8; J: TRBJ1-3; CDR3: ASSPLDRSGNTIY
V: TRBV20-1; J: TRBJ2-1; CDR3: SAARSDLGGQF
V: TRBV20-1; J: TRBJ2-7; CDR3: SARGSRRYEQY
V: TRBV4-2; J: TRBJ2-7; CDR3: ASSQEVTGGTYEQY
V: TRBV14; J: TRBJ2-3; CDR3: ASSQIWPGPIRAQY
V: TRBV7-6; J: TRBJ1-3; CDR3: ASSSPLSGAGNTIY
V: TRBV11-2; J: TRBJ2-7; CDR3: ASSRFGIYEQY
V: TRBV6-1; J: TRBJ2-7; CDR3: ASSTGPRYEQY
V: TRBV30; J: TRBJ1-1; CDR3: AWSPGVNTEAS
V: TRBV2; J: TRBJ2-5; CDR3: ASSENGRGQTQY
V: TRBV15; J: TRBJ2-3; CDR3: ATSRPGTGTADTQY
V: TRBV5-1; J: TRBJ2-1; CDR3: ASSHEAGSKQF
V: TRBV20-1; J: TRBJ1-1; CDR3: SALGQHTEAF
V: TRBV20-1; J: TRBJ1-5; CDR3: SASDQEEYQPQH
V: TRBV28; J: TRBJ1-5; CDR3: ASTPFLGNQPQH
V: TRBV20-1; J: TRBJ2-7; CDR3: SARDLGRSYEQY
V: TRBV3-1; J: TRBJ2-5; CDR3: ASSPGSFAGRETQY